The next 10 T cell receptor beta chains were all read from a single sample in a study of OX40 agonist ivuxolimab in advanced cancers. The repertoire was sequenced with immunoSEQ multiplex PCR; TCRdb's copy has only in-frame clones and lacks some. The data hold tens of thousands of clones, with 89% observed a single time. The material was CD4+ or CD8+ T cells sorted from blood, obtained in a trial of the OX40 agonist ivuxolimab. These receptors came from an adult with an advanced solid tumor such as melanoma, head and neck, liver or kidney cancer.

The CDR3 nucleotides read TGTGCCAGCAGTGAGGGTAGCGGGGCGGCAGATACGCAGTATTTT. It codes for CASSEGSGAADTQYF. This sequence joins TRBV6-4 and TRBJ2-3, with TRBD2 matching 8 bases. Looked up from germline, CDR1 is MRHNA and CDR2 is SNTAGT. This CDR3 has 15 residues. V lost 3 bases to trimming and J lost 4 bases; unmatched junction nucleotides: 6.

The chain joins TRBV5-5 to TRBJ1-2; D is uncertain. CDR3 length equals 13 residues. Trimming left V 2 bases short and J 3 bases short, with 8 bases between. The germline V gene has CDR1 SGHKS and CDR2 YYEKEE (reference sequence). DNA for the CDR3: TGTGCCAGCAGCTTCATCGACGACTATGGCTACACCTTC. This gives the protein CASSFIDDYGYTF.

The genes are TRBV27 and TRBJ2-2; D not resolved. From germline, CDR1 is MNHEY and CDR2 SMNVEV (reference sequence). This CDR3 region has 13 residues. Trimming cost V 3 bases and J 4 bases, with 6 bases left between them. CDR3 sequence (DNA): TGTGCCAGCAGTTTTTCGGCCACCGGGGAGCTGTTTTTT. Residues: CASSFSATGELFF.

V gene TRBV28 combines with J gene TRBJ2-7; the D call may be TRBD1 or TRBD2 (7 bases each). The CDR3 consists of 15 residues. V lost 4 bases, J lost 2 bases, and 15 bases lay in between. CDR1 and CDR2 from the germline V gene are MDHEN and SYDVKM. CDR3 in amino acids: CASSSGSGGAYEQYF. The DNA for the CDR3 is TGTGCCAGCAGTTCGGGGTCAGGGGGGGCCTACGAGCAGTACTTC.

The chain joins TRBV11-2 to TRBJ1-6; TRBD1 agrees at 8 bases. The CDR3 runs 14 residues. V trimming: 5 bases; J trimming: 9 bases; junction bases outside the gene matches: 6. Germline lookup yields CDR1 SGHAT and CDR2 FQNNGV. The chain's CDR3 is CASSQGQGISPLHF. DNA for the CDR3: TGTGCCAGCAGCCAAGGACAGGGCATTTCACCCCTCCACTTT.

V and J are TRBV4-3 and TRBJ1-3; no firm D call. The CDR3 is made up of 14 amino acids. Germline lookup yields CDR1 LGHNA and CDR2 YSLEER. V was pared by 0 bases and J by 9 bases, with 12 bases between. CDR3 in amino acids: CASSQDSGKSTIYF. DNA for the CDR3: TGCGCCAGCAGCCAAGATTCCGGGAAAAGCACCATATATTTT.

J is TRBJ2-3 and V is TRBV10-3; 10 nucleotides align to TRBD2. Per germline, CDR1 ENHRY and CDR2 SYGVKD. The CDR3 runs to 15 residues. The V gene end was trimmed by 6 bases and the J gene end by 3 bases; junction bases not matched to a gene: 6. This chain's CDR3 is CAISHLAGGTDTQYF. CDR3 nucleotides: TGTGCCATCAGCCATTTAGCGGGGGGAACAGATACGCAGTATTTT.

The V gene is TRBV4-1, the J gene TRBJ2-3, with D tentatively TRBD2 (5 bases). Germline V CDR1 and CDR2: MGHRA, YSYEKL. CDR3 length: 17 amino acids. V was cut by 4 bases and J by 0 bases, with 17 bases left in between. CDR3: CASSPGGVGGSTDTQYF. CDR3 in DNA: TGCGCCAGCAGCCCAGGTGGGGTCGGAGGAAGCACAGATACGCAGTATTTT.

The chain combines TRBV19 with TRBJ2-5; 10 bases are shared with TRBD1. Germline assignment: CDR1 LNHDA and CDR2 SQIVND (reference sequence). Germline trimming cut 5 bases from V and 4 bases from J; bases unmatched to any gene: 4. The CDR3 spans 14 residues. The CDR3: CASSSRDRGETQYF. The CDR3 nucleotides read TGTGCCAGTAGTTCCCGGGACAGGGGAGAGACCCAGTACTTC.

The chain uses TRBV14 and TRBJ2-2; no clear D. Deletions cut 6 bases from V and 4 bases from J, with 6 bases between. CDR1 and CDR2 (germline): SGHDN, FVKESK. This CDR3 is 12 amino acids long. CDR3 nucleotides: TGTGCCAGCAGTGGGGTCACCGGGGAGCTGTTTTTT. Its translation: CASSGVTGELFF.